Listed below are T cell receptor beta chains from one sample, sequenced in a study of vaccination effects on CD4 cells after COVID-19. The table came from immunoSEQ multiplex PCR; TCRdb's copy has only in-frame clones and leaves some out. The data show 45,000 to 60,000 clones, roughly 72% seen once. Their target antigens are unknown. The source material was CD4+ T cells from PBMCs cultured without peptide, sampled after COVID-19 vaccination. Receptors originate from a human donor who received a COVID-19 vaccine. Both conserved end residues are part of each CDR3. The D gene is left open where the match is weak. Size tells how often a clone was seen (once, few, many) or the class of an expanded clone, and some rows leave it out.

j_call v_call clone_size d_call cdr3_aa cdr3_nt
TRBJ1-2 TRBV6-5 . TRBD1 CASSLPGQAYGYTF TGTGCCAGCAGTTTACCGGGACAGGCCTATGGCTACACCTTC
TRBJ2-1 TRBV19 . TRBD2 CASSGLAGKQFF TGTGCCAGTTCCGGACTAGCGGGGAAGCAGTTCTTC
TRBJ2-6 TRBV7-2 . . CASTPDLAGANVLTF TGTGCCAGCACCCCGGACCTGGCTGGGGCCAACGTCCTGACTTTC
TRBJ2-1 TRBV4-2 . TRBD2 CASSRTSGSGYEQFF TGTGCCAGCAGCCGGACTAGCGGGAGTGGATATGAGCAGTTCTTC
TRBJ1-2 TRBV11-1 once . CASSRQEYGYTF TGTGCCAGCAGCCGACAGGAGTATGGCTACACCTTC
TRBJ2-1 TRBV5-1 once . CASEVSGAYNEQFF TGCGCCAGCGAGGTATCAGGGGCCTACAATGAGCAGTTCTTC
TRBJ2-3 TRBV6-2/TRBV6-3 . . CASSHLTDTQYF TGTGCCAGCAGCCACCTCACAGATACGCAGTATTTT
TRBJ1-2 TRBV25-1 . . CASRRGGANYGYTF TGTGCCAGCAGGCGGGGGGGGGCAAACTATGGCTACACCTTC
TRBJ1-1 TRBV27 . . CASSPRVLTEAFF TGTGCCAGCAGTCCCAGGGTATTGACTGAAGCTTTCTTT
TRBJ1-5 TRBV25-1 . . CASSLDTQPQHF TGTGCCAGCAGCCTGGACACTCAGCCCCAGCATTTT
TRBJ2-5 TRBV7-9 . TRBD1 CASSSTGAETQYF TGTGCCAGCAGCTCGACAGGGGCCGAGACCCAGTACTTC
TRBJ2-7 TRBV19 . TRBD2 CASSNSGRVAEQYF TGTGCCAGTAGTAATAGCGGGAGGGTAGCCGAGCAGTACTTC
TRBJ2-1 TRBV12-3/TRBV12-4 . . CASSQEGNNEQFF TGTGCCAGCAGTCAGGAGGGTAACAATGAGCAGTTCTTC
TRBJ2-7 TRBV19 few . CASSFRHLESYEQYF TGTGCCAGTAGTTTCCGACATTTAGAATCCTACGAGCAGTACTTC
TRBJ2-6 TRBV2 . . CASREGFGRGSGANVLTF TGTGCCAGCAGGGAAGGGTTCGGGCGGGGATCTGGGGCCAACGTCCTGACTTTC
TRBJ2-1 TRBV6-5 . TRBD1 CASSSGQNNEQFF TGTGCCAGCAGTTCGGGACAGAACAATGAGCAGTTCTTC
TRBJ2-1 TRBV7-9 . TRBD1 CASSSRDRGRNEQFF TGTGCCAGCAGCTCCCGGGACAGGGGGCGAAATGAGCAGTTCTTC
TRBJ2-5 TRBV4-1 . . CASSQAGTETQYF TGCGCCAGCAGCCAAGCAGGGACAGAGACCCAGTACTTC
TRBJ1-2 TRBV6-5 . TRBD1 CASRKGQNYGYTF TGTGCCAGCAGGAAGGGACAGAACTATGGCTACACCTTC
TRBJ1-1 TRBV14 . . CASSRPGSVITEAFF TGTGCCAGCAGCCGACCTGGGTCCGTTATCACTGAAGCTTTCTTT
TRBJ1-1 TRBV2 few . CASIREQTAFF TGTGCCAGCATAAGGGAACAGACTGCTTTCTTT
TRBJ2-1 TRBV6-6 . TRBD1 CASKQDRDFGGQFF TGTGCCAGCAAACAGGACAGGGACTTTGGCGGGCAGTTCTTC
TRBJ1-2 TRBV12-3/TRBV12-4 . TRBD1 CASSSQDRGYTF TGTGCCAGCAGCTCCCAGGACAGGGGATACACCTTC
TRBJ1-2 TRBV3-1/TRBV3-2 . TRBD1 CASSPGQGFSGYTF TGTGCCAGCAGCCCGGGACAGGGATTCAGTGGCTACACCTTC
TRBJ1-2 TRBV5-8 few . CASSATQEYYGYTF TGTGCCAGCAGCGCAACACAGGAATACTATGGCTACACCTTC
TRBJ1-2 TRBV7-9 . TRBD1 CASTREKAGGGYGYTF TGTGCCAGCACCAGAGAAAAGGCAGGGGGCGGATATGGCTACACCTTC
TRBJ1-1 TRBV19 . . CASSEGAGEAFF TGTGCCAGTAGTGAGGGCGCGGGTGAAGCTTTCTTT
TRBJ1-5 TRBV5-1 . . CASSLSPLGDSNQPQHF TGCGCCAGCAGCTTAAGCCCCCTCGGGGATAGCAATCAGCCCCAGCATTTT
TRBJ2-3 TRBV10-1 . . CASSSGEGTDTQYF TGCGCCAGCAGTAGCGGCGAAGGCACAGATACGCAGTATTTT
TRBJ2-5 TRBV7-9 few . CASSLPPQETQYF TGTGCCAGCAGCCTTCCTCCTCAAGAGACCCAGTACTTC
TRBJ2-7 TRBV2 few . CASRGALSVSYEQYF TGTGCCAGCAGGGGAGCTCTTAGCGTGTCTTACGAGCAGTACTTC
TRBJ1-1 TRBV3-1/TRBV3-2 once . CASSPRGDTEAFF TGTGCCAGCAGCCCCAGAGGAGACACTGAAGCTTTCTTT
TRBJ1-5 TRBV27 . . CASSLSGDVGQPQHF TGTGCCAGCAGTTTATCAGGGGACGTAGGTCAGCCCCAGCATTTT
TRBJ1-1 TRBV19 . TRBD1 CASTGTGWGTEAFF TGTGCCAGTACCGGGACAGGGTGGGGAACTGAAGCTTTCTTT
TRBJ2-5 TRBV6-1 . TRBD2 CASSEWTSGSWETQYF TGTGCCAGCAGTGAATGGACTAGCGGGAGCTGGGAGACCCAGTACTTC
TRBJ2-1 TRBV7-9 . . CASSTQAPEQFF TGTGCCAGCAGCACACAGGCCCCTGAGCAGTTCTTC
TRBJ1-1 TRBV6-5 . . CASSYSLGTVNTEAFF TGTGCCAGCAGTTATTCATTGGGTACCGTGAACACTGAAGCTTTCTTT
TRBJ1-2 TRBV3-1/TRBV3-2 . . CASSQDWSYGYTF TGTGCCAGCAGCCAAGACTGGAGCTATGGCTACACCTTC
TRBJ1-2 TRBV30 once . CAWSPDAYGYTF TGTGCCTGGAGCCCTGACGCTTATGGCTACACCTTC